This TCR beta chain stems from a study of follicular helper T cells after annual influenza vaccination. The table came from immunoSEQ multiplex PCR; TCRdb's copy has only in-frame clones and leaves some out. The table records approximately 30,000 clones, roughly 80% of them present only once. Germline-derived CDR1 and CDR2 are MDHEN and SYDVKM. This CDR3 spans 13 amino acids. V was cut by 10 bases and J by 2 bases, with 14 bases left in between. Time point of the sample: 2014-2015 season, pre-vaccination. This receptor was obtained from an adult who received the influenza vaccine. This rearrangement joins TRBV28 to TRBJ1-1, with a tentative D call TRBD1 (6 bases). Sequencing was performed on CXCR5+ CD38- circulating T follicular helper cells from blood, taken on the day of influenza vaccination. Regarding subset: circulating Tfh, non-naive CD4+CXCR5+PD-1+ (ICOS+CD38+ or ICOS-CD38-). CDR3 region: CATTDRPNTEAFF. CDR3 bases: TGTGCCACTACGGACAGACCAAACACTGAAGCTTTCTTT.